This passage covers 30 T cell receptor beta chains from one sample sequenced in a study of beta chain features in type 1 diabetes. The isolated RNA, all of it, was reverse transcribed, so expressed TCRB transcripts were what got sequenced. Method: immunoSEQ multiplex PCR; TCRdb's copy keeps in-frame clones and lacks some. The sample has around 16,000 clones, 70% seen once. Study-level findings and limits: For Type 1 diabetes patients, all four CD4+ subsets carried TCRB CDR3s that were moderately but significantly shorter.

Their antigen targets remain unknown. The sample was stem cell memory CD4+ T cells from blood. All receptors come from a man aged 25 to 45 with type 1 diabetes.

In its sample, this clone was seen once. The rearrangement uses TRBV19 and TRBJ2-7, with D maybe TRBD1 (6 bases). From germline, CDR1 is LNHDA and CDR2 SQIVND (reference sequence). This CDR3 has 15 amino acids. Trimming shortened V by 6 bases and J by 7 bases, and 22 bases separated the two germline ends. The DNA for the CDR3 is TGTGCCAGTAGCTACAGGGACGGGGATTCGGGGGAGCAGTACTTC. Its translation is CASSYRDGDSGEQYF.

The gene calls are TRBV29-1 and TRBJ2-7; no reliable D call. V dropped 6 bases and J dropped 1 base, with 13 bases sitting between them. Germline V gene data show CDR1 as SQVTM and CDR2 as ANQGSEA. This CDR3 comprises 13 residues. CDR3 protein: CSVRLKHSYEQYF. DNA of the CDR3: TGCAGCGTGAGACTTAAGCATTCCTACGAGCAGTACTTC.

This clone was seen just once. This sequence joins TRBV4-2 and TRBJ2-1, with 7 positions matching TRBD2. V shed 0 bases and J 8 bases; nucleotides not matched to a gene: 4. CDR1 and CDR2 (germline): LGHNA, YNFKEQ. The CDR3 spans 14 residues. The CDR3 protein is CASSQEFRGDEQFF. For the CDR3, the DNA is TGTGCCAGCAGCCAAGAGTTTCGGGGGGATGAGCAGTTCTTC.

The chain joins TRBV6-1 to TRBJ2-5; the D gene is possibly TRBD1 (6 bases). Germline V gene data show CDR1 as MNHNS and CDR2 as SASEGT. There are 14 residues in the CDR3. The germline V and J ends were trimmed by 3 bases and 2 bases, with 10 bases remaining between them. The CDR3 DNA follows: TGTGCCAGCAGTGAGGGACACCGTCAAGAGACCCAGTACTTC. This encodes CASSEGHRQETQYF.

V gene TRBV28 combines with J gene TRBJ2-6, with TRBD1 matching 7 bases. CDR1 MDHEN and CDR2 SYDVKM come from the germline V gene. The CDR3 is 16 residues long. Trimming at V came to 6 bases and at J to 4 bases, leaving 9 bases not matched to a gene. The CDR3 protein is CASRNNGQAGANVLTF. The CDR3 nucleotides are TGTGCCAGCAGAAACAACGGACAGGCCGGGGCCAACGTCCTGACTTTC. The whole variable domain, filled in from reference TRBV28 and TRBJ2-6, reads DVKVTQSSRYLVKRTGEKVFLECVQDMDHENMFWYRQDPGLGLRLIYFSYDVKMKEKGDIPEGYSVSREKKERFSLILESASTNQTSMYLCASRNNGQAGANVLTFGAGSRLTVL.

This clone was observed a handful of times. The chain is built from TRBV29-1 and TRBJ1-2, with D possibly matching TRBD1 (5 bases). The CDR3 is 13 amino acids. CDR1 is SQVTM and CDR2 is ANQGSEA in the germline V gene. The V and J ends lost 5 bases and 4 bases respectively, with 14 bases between them. CDR3 region: CSVRRGQGYGYTF. For the CDR3, the DNA is TGCAGCGTTCGGCGAGGTCAGGGCTATGGCTACACCTTC.

The rearrangement uses TRBV2 and TRBJ2-2; D might be TRBD1 (5 bases). The germline gives CDR1 SNHLY, CDR2 FYNNEI. V lost 3 bases and J 7 bases, leaving 12 bases between the germline ends. This CDR3 comprises 14 residues. The chain's CDR3 is CASSEWTTGGELFF. The CDR3 coding sequence is TGTGCCAGCAGTGAGTGGACAACGGGCGGGGAGCTGTTTTTT.

The J gene is TRBJ2-5, the V gene TRBV7-2, with a tentative D call TRBD2 (5 bases). The CDR3 has 13 residues. Deletions cut 4 bases from V and 3 bases from J, with 9 bases between. Per the germline V gene, CDR1 is SGHTA and CDR2 is FQGNSA. CDR3: CASSSTREETQYF. In nucleotides, the CDR3 is TGTGCCAGCAGCTCAACTAGGGAAGAGACCCAGTACTTC.

The chain employs TRBV2 and TRBJ2-5; D perhaps matches TRBD2 (6 bases). V was clipped by 4 bases and J by 2 bases, with 14 bases between them. Per germline, CDR1 SNHLY and CDR2 FYNNEI. The CDR3 has 15 amino acids. The CDR3 nucleotides are TGTGCCAGCAGTGGCCTAGGGAGCGGGCAAGAGACCCAGTACTTC. Amino acids: CASSGLGSGQETQYF. The variable domain in full, completed from reference TRBV2 and TRBJ2-5, reads EPEVTQTPSHQVTQMGQEVILRCVPISNHLYFYWYRQILGQKVEFLVSFYNNEISEKSEIFDDQFSVERPDGSNFTLKIRSTKLEDSAMYFCASSGLGSGQETQYFGPGTRLLVL.

This clone was counted a few times. The chain carries TRBV14 and TRBJ2-1; the match to TRBD2 covers 13 bases. Per the germline V gene, CDR1 is SGHDN and CDR2 is FVKESK. Trimming cost V 1 base and J 9 bases; bases outside gene matches: 6. The CDR3 has 16 residues. The CDR3: CASSQGGLAGVGEQFF. CDR3 nucleotides: TGTGCCAGCAGCCAAGGCGGACTAGCGGGGGTCGGTGAGCAGTTCTTC.

The chain carries TRBV7-2 and TRBJ1-6; D might be TRBD1 (6 bases). CDR1 and CDR2 from the germline V gene are SGHTA and FQGNSA. The CDR3 has 15 residues. V was clipped by 4 bases and J by 6 bases, with 13 bases between them. CDR3 in amino acids: CASSSRTDFNSPLHF. The CDR3 DNA is TGTGCCAGCAGCTCCCGGACAGACTTTAATTCACCCCTCCACTTT.

This clone has only a few counts. The CDR3 coding sequence is TGTGCCAGCAGCCTTCGCTCAAGCGACTACAATGAGCAGTTCTTC. It specifies CASSLRSSDYNEQFF. V and J are TRBV11-2 and TRBJ2-1; no definite D call. The V end lost 5 bases, the J end lost 3 bases, and 14 bases lay between the germline ends. The length of the CDR3 is 15 residues. In germline, CDR1 is SGHAT, CDR2 FQNNGV.

This sequence joins TRBV5-1 and TRBJ2-5; maybe TRBD1 (5 bases). Trimming cost V 2 bases and J 2 bases, with 16 bases left between them. This CDR3 is built from 16 residues. Looked up from germline, CDR1 is SGHRS and CDR2 is YFSETQ. The CDR3 reads CASSLTGEATQETQYF. In DNA, the CDR3 is TGCGCCAGCAGCTTAACAGGCGAAGCTACGCAAGAGACCCAGTACTTC.

This chain connects TRBV28 to TRBJ1-1; 8 nucleotides align to TRBD1. The CDR3 contains 13 residues. V trimming: 5 bases; J trimming: 11 bases; junction bases outside the gene matches: 10. In germline, CDR1 is MDHEN, CDR2 SYDVKM. The chain's CDR3 is CASSPGQGDAAFF. CDR3 nucleotide sequence: TGTGCCAGCAGTCCCGGACAGGGAGATGCCGCTTTCTTT.

The V and J genes are TRBV6-6 and TRBJ2-1; 8 nucleotides line up with TRBD1. V gave up 6 bases and J gave up 2 bases; unmatched junction bases: 6. The CDR3 is 15 amino acids. The V gene's germline CDR1 is MNHNY and CDR2 SVGAGI (reference sequence). The CDR3 loop is CASRKQGVAYNEQFF. In DNA, the CDR3 is TGTGCCAGCAGAAAACAGGGGGTGGCCTACAATGAGCAGTTCTTC.

This clone occurred a few times. The V gene is TRBV5-1, the J gene TRBJ1-1, with 9 bases fitting TRBD1. The junction had 4 bases not matched to a gene; V was cut back by 2 bases and J by 5 bases. Germline CDR1 is SGHRS and CDR2 is YFSETQ. This CDR3 region has 14 residues. CDR3 protein: CASSLGTGKTEAFF. The CDR3 DNA sequence: TGCGCCAGCAGCTTAGGGACAGGGAAGACTGAAGCTTTCTTT.

This rearrangement joins TRBV6-6 to TRBJ2-5; D possibly corresponds to TRBD2 (6 bases). The better agreement between TRBJ2-7 and the DNA end casts doubt on the J call. The CDR3 covers 14 residues. CDR1 is MNHNY and CDR2 is SVGAGI in the germline V gene (reference sequence). The CDR3 region has the DNA TGTGCCAGCAGTTACTCGGCGGGGTACTACGAGCAGTACTTC. Protein sequence: CASSYSAGYYEQYF.

There are a few counts of this clone. This chain uses TRBV18 with TRBJ2-1; perhaps TRBD1 as D (6 bases). Trimming took off 3 bases at V and 9 bases at J, with 12 bases between the two ends. The germline V gene has CDR1 KGHSH and CDR2 LQKENI. The CDR3 extends over 13 amino acids. This CDR3 is CASSPRDNSEQFF. In DNA form, the CDR3 reads TGTGCCAGCTCACCCCGGGACAACAGTGAGCAGTTCTTC.

V gene TRBV18 combines with J gene TRBJ1-5; D is unresolved. Per the germline V gene, CDR1 is KGHSH and CDR2 is LQKENI. The CDR3 extends over 15 amino acids. The V end lost 1 base, the J end lost 5 bases, and 12 bases lay between the germline ends. In nucleotides, the CDR3 is TGTGCCAGCTCACCACGTTTTGTGTCAGATCAGCCCCAGCATTTT. This sequence encodes CASSPRFVSDQPQHF.

This chain links TRBV7-2 with TRBJ1-1; weak D call: TRBD1 (6 bases). Per the germline V gene, CDR1 is SGHTA and CDR2 is FQGNSA. CDR3 length: 13 amino acids. V was trimmed by 5 bases and J by 11 bases, leaving 18 bases between them. The CDR3 DNA reads TGTGCCAGCAGCCCTGATTGGGGGGGCTCTGCTTTCTTT. This encodes CASSPDWGGSAFF.

V is TRBV19 and J is TRBJ1-1, with no clear D. The CDR3 runs to 15 residues. Trimming removed 6 bases from V and 3 bases from J, with 17 bases in between. CDR1 LNHDA and CDR2 SQIVND come from the germline V gene (reference sequence). CDR3 nucleotide sequence: TGTGCCAGTAGCAATATAAGGTGGCAGGACACTGAAGCTTTCTTT. Its translation is CASSNIRWQDTEAFF. The full variable domain, completed using reference TRBV19 and TRBJ1-1, is DGGITQSPKYLFRKEGQNVTLSCEQNLNHDAMYWYRQDPGQGLRLIYYSQIVNDFQKGDIAEGYSVSREKKESFPLTVTSAQKNPTAFYLCASSNIRWQDTEAFFGQGTRLTVV.

The V call is TRBV5-1, the J call TRBJ2-5; D is undetermined. This CDR3 is built from 13 residues. Between the trimmed V and J ends, which lost 2 bases and 5 bases, there was a span of 10 bases. Germline CDR1 is SGHRS and CDR2 is YFSETQ. The CDR3 protein is CASSFPGTETQYF. The CDR3 DNA follows: TGCGCCAGCAGCTTTCCCGGTACCGAGACCCAGTACTTC.

The sample holds a few counts of this clone. The V and J genes are TRBV7-2 and TRBJ2-3, with D hard to call. The CDR3 has 13 residues. The germline gives CDR1 SGHTA, CDR2 FQGNSA. V lost 6 bases and J lost 2, with 9 bases in between. The CDR3 nucleotides read TGTGCCAGCAGTGAGGTATTCACAGATACGCAGTATTTT. It specifies CASSEVFTDTQYF.

J is TRBJ1-5 and V is TRBV2; D call uncertain. CDR1 and CDR2 from the germline V gene are SNHLY and FYNNEI. The CDR3 totals 15 residues. V lost 4 bases to trimming and J lost 7 bases, with 17 bases between them. The CDR3 DNA reads TGTGCCAGCAGTGGAGCCAGGCTTGAGGGCCAGCCCCAGCATTTT. Protein sequence: CASSGARLEGQPQHF.

The CDR3 loop reads CASSRGEITDTQYF. In DNA form, the CDR3 reads TGTGCCAGCAGCCGCGGGGAGATCACAGATACGCAGTATTTT. V and J are TRBV5-4 and TRBJ2-3, with D possibly matching TRBD2 (6 bases). V was shortened by 4 bases and J by 2 bases, with 11 bases between the two germline ends. The V gene's germline CDR1 is SGHNT and CDR2 YYREEE (reference sequence). This CDR3 region has 14 residues.

This chain links TRBV29-1 with TRBJ2-5; D gene uncertain. This CDR3 has 11 amino acids. CDR1 is SQVTM and CDR2 is ANQGSEA in the germline V gene. The V gene lost 3 bases and the J gene lost 5 bases, with 7 bases spanning the gap. The CDR3 protein is CSVDPFETQYF. DNA of the CDR3: TGCAGCGTTGACCCCTTTGAGACCCAGTACTTC.

For this clone: A junction end diverges from the germline sequence, so it may reflect a read error. This chain connects TRBV18 to TRBJ1-5; weak D call: TRBD1 (6 bases). Germline CDR1 reads KGHSH; CDR2 reads LQKENI. This CDR3 comprises 15 residues. CDR3 amino acids: CASSPQGPSNQSQHF. The CDR3 DNA follows: TGTGCCAGCTCACCCCAGGGGCCCAGCAATCAGTCCCAGCATTTT.

This chain links TRBV5-1 with TRBJ2-1; 11 bases align to TRBD2. CDR3 length: 14 residues. Unmatched junction bases numbered 3, after V lost 4 bases and J lost 6 bases. CDR1 is SGHRS and CDR2 is YFSETQ in the germline V gene. In DNA form, the CDR3 reads TGCGCCAGCAGCGAGGGACTAGCGGCCAATGAGCAGTTCTTC. It codes for CASSEGLAANEQFF.

This clone was seen more than once but under ten times. The chain uses TRBV5-4 and TRBJ2-1; 12 positions match TRBD2. V shed 0 bases, J shed 8 bases, and the junction held 6 bases outside the gene matches. Germline V gene sequence: CDR1 SGHNT, CDR2 YYREEE (reference sequence). CDR3 length: 16 amino acids. CDR3 sequence: CASSLGRTSGVYEQFF. CDR3 coding DNA: TGTGCCAGCAGCTTGGGGCGGACTAGCGGGGTTTATGAGCAGTTCTTC.

This clone was counted a few times. The chain uses TRBV29-1 and TRBJ2-1; 7 positions match TRBD1. With 7 bases clipped from V and 6 bases from J, the junction kept 6 bases outside the gene matches. The CDR3 consists of 12 residues. Germline V gene data show CDR1 as SQVTM and CDR2 as ANQGSEA. The CDR3 is CSADRVGNEQFF. The CDR3 DNA sequence: TGCAGCGCCGACAGGGTTGGCAATGAGCAGTTCTTC.